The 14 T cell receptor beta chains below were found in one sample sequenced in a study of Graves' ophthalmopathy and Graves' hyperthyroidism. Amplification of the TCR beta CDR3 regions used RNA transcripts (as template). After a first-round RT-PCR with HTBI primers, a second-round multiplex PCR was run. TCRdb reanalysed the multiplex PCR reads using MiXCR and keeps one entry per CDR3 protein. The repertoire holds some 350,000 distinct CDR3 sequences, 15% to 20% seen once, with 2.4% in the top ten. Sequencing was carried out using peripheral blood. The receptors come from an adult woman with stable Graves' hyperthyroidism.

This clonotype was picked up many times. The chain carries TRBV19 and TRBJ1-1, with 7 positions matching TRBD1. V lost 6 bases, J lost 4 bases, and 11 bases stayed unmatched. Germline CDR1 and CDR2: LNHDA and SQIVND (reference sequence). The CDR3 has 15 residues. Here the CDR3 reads CASRTNRGESTEAFF. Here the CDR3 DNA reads TGTGCCAGTAGGACCAACAGGGGAGAGAGCACTGAAGCTTTCTTT.

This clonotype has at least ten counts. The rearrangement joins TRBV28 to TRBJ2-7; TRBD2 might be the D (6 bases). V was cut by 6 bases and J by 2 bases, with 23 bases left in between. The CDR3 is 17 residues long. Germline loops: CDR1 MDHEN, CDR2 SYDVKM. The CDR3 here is CASRGQSGGGTPYEQYF. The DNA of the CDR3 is TGTGCCAGCAGGGGCCAAAGCGGTGGAGGGACCCCCTACGAGCAGTACTTC.

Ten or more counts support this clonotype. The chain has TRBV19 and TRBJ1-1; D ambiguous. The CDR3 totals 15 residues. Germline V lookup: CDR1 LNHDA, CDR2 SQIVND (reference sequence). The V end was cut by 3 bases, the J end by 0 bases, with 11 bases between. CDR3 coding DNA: TGTGCCAGTAGTATTGGAGGGTCCATGAACACTGAAGCTTTCTTT. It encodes CASSIGGSMNTEAFF.

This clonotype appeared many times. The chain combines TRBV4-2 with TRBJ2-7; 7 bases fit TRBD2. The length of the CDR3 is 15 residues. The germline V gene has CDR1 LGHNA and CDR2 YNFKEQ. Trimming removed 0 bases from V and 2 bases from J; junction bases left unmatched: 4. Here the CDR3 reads CASSQEASGTYEQYF. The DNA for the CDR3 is TGTGCCAGCAGCCAAGAGGCTAGCGGTACCTACGAGCAGTACTTC.

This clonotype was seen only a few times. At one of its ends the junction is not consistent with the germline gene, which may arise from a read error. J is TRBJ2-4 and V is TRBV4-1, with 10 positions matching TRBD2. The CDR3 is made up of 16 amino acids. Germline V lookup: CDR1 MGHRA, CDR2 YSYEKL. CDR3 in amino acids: CASSQAASGSSNIKYF. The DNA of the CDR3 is TGCGCCAGCAGCCAAGCGGCTAGCGGGAGTTCGAACATTAAGTACTTC.

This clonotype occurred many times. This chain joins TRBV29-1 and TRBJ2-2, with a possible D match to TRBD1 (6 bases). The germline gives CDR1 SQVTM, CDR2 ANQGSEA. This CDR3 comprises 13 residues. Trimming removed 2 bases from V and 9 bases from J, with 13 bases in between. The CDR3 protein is CSVEPRTARELFF. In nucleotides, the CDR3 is TGCAGCGTTGAACCCCGGACAGCAAGGGAGCTGTTTTTT.

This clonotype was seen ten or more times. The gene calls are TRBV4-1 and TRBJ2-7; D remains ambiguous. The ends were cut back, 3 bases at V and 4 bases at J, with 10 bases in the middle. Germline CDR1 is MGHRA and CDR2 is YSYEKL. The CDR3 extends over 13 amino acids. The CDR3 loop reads CASSHTLGYEQYF. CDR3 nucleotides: TGCGCCAGCAGCCATACCTTGGGGTACGAGCAGTACTTC.

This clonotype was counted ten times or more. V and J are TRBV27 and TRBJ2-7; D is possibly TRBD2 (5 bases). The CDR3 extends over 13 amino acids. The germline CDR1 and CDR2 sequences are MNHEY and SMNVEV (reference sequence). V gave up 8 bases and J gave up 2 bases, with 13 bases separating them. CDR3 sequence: CASSLPGTYEQYF. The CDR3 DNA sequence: TGTGCCAGCTCCCTCCCGGGGACCTACGAGCAGTACTTC.

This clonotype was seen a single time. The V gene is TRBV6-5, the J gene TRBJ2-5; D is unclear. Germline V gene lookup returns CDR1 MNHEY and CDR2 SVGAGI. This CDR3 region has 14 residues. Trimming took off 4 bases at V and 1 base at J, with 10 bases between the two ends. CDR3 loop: CASSFNGFQETQYF. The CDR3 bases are TGTGCCAGCAGTTTCAACGGATTCCAAGAGACCCAGTACTTC.

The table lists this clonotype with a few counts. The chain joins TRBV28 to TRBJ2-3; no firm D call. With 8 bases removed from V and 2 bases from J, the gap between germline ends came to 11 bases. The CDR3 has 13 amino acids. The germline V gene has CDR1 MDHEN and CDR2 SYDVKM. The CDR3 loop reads CASEVESTDTQYF. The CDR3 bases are TGTGCCAGCGAAGTTGAGTCCACAGATACGCAGTATTTT.

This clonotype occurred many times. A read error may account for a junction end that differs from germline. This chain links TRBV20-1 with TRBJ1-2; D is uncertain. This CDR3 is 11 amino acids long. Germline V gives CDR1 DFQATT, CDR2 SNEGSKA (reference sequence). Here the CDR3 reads CSASSNYGYIF. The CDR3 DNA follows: TGCAGTGCTAGCTCAAACTATGGCTACATCTTC.

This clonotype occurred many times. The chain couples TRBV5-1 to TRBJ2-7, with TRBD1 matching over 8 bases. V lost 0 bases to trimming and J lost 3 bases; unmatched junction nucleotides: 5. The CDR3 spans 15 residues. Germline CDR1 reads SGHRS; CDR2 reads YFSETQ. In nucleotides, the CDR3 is TGCGCCAGCAGCTTGGCCGAGACAGGGGACTACGAGCAGTACTTC. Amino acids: CASSLAETGDYEQYF. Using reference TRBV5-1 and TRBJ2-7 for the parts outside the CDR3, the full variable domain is KAGVTQTPRYLIKTRGQQVTLSCSPISGHRSVSWYQQTPGQGLQFLFEYFSETQRNKGNFPGRFSGRQFSNSRSEMNVSTLELGDSALYLCASSLAETGDYEQYFGPGTRLTVT.

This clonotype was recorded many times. The CDR3 sequence is CASILRAMNTEAFF. As DNA, the CDR3 is TGTGCCAGCATACTCAGAGCCATGAACACTGAAGCTTTCTTT. The chain has TRBV6-5 and TRBJ1-1; D call uncertain. CDR3 length equals 14 residues. Germline V gives CDR1 MNHEY, CDR2 SVGAGI. Trimming took off 7 bases at V and 0 bases at J, with 12 bases between the two ends.

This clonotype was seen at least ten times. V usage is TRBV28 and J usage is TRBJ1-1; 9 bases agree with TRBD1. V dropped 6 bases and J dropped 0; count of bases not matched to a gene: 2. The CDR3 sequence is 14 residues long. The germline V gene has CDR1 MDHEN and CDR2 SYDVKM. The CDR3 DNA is TGTGCCAGCAGGGGGACAGGGATGAACACTGAAGCTTTCTTT. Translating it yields CASRGTGMNTEAFF.